Presented here are 21 T cell receptor beta chains from one specimen sequenced in a study of blood T cells in healthy people across ages. A J-beta primer mix and a sample-barcoded 5' primer were used in a second PCR of about 7 to 12 cycles. Via MiXCR, TCRdb re-called the 5' RACE reads, giving one row per CDR3 protein. The repertoire has more than 750,000 distinct CDR3 sequences, approximately 32% of them found once; the top ten carry roughly 10%. The sample also formed part of further work on T cells of mothers and their children.

Sequenced input: blood. These receptors were taken from a middle-aged woman in good health.

The chain employs TRBV5-1 and TRBJ1-1, with D hard to call. Germline CDR1 reads SGHRS; CDR2 reads YFSETQ. This CDR3 is 13 amino acids long. V dropped 5 bases and J dropped 0 bases, with 8 bases sitting between them. The CDR3 loop reads CASSGRLNTEAFF. The CDR3 DNA is TGCGCCAGCAGTGGTCGGCTGAACACTGAAGCTTTCTTT.

This clonotype was recorded a few times. One end of the junction does not line up with germline, which may come from a read error. This chain connects TRBV5-1 to TRBJ1-2, with TRBD1 matching 10 bases. The CDR3 runs 16 residues. Germline values: CDR1 SGHRS, CDR2 YFSETQ. CDR3: CASSLDTTGGRYGHTF. The CDR3 region has the DNA TGCGCCAGCAGCTTGGATACGACAGGGGGCCGCTATGGCCACACCTTC.

The chain has TRBV5-1 and TRBJ2-1; 9 positions agree with TRBD1. V lost 0 bases, J lost 4 bases, and 5 bases stayed unmatched. Germline CDR1 and CDR2: SGHRS and YFSETQ. The CDR3 is made up of 16 amino acids. CDR3 in DNA: TGCGCCAGCAGCTTGGACACGGGACAGGGTTACAATGAGCAGTTCTTC. Protein: CASSLDTGQGYNEQFF.

The CDR3 region is CASILGTSGVGEQFF. The CDR3 region has the DNA TGCGCCAGCATTCTGGGGACTAGCGGGGTAGGTGAGCAGTTCTTC. The chain recombines TRBV5-1 with TRBJ2-1, with 13 positions matching TRBD2. Germline V gene sequence: CDR1 SGHRS, CDR2 YFSETQ. The CDR3 has 15 amino acids. V dropped 6 bases and J dropped 9; count of bases not matched to a gene: 9. Variable domain in full (rest from reference TRBV5-1 and TRBJ2-1): KAGVTQTPRYLIKTRGQQVTLSCSPISGHRSVSWYQQTPGQGLQFLFEYFSETQRNKGNFPGRFSGRQFSNSRSEMNVSTLELGDSALYLCASILGTSGVGEQFFGPGTRLTVL.

V usage is TRBV7-8 and J usage is TRBJ2-3; 9 nucleotides match TRBD2. The CDR3 contains 15 residues. With 3 bases clipped from V and 1 base from J, the junction kept 2 bases outside the gene matches. Germline V gene lookup returns CDR1 SGHVS and CDR2 FQNEAQ. The CDR3 region has the DNA TGTGCCAGCAGCTTCCGACTAGCGGGCACAGATACGCAGTATTTT. Amino acid sequence: CASSFRLAGTDTQYF. Combining the CDR3 with reference TRBV7-8 and TRBJ2-3 gives the whole variable domain GAGVSQSPRYKVAKRGQDVALRCDPISGHVSLFWYQQALGQGPEFLTYFQNEAQLDKSGLPSDRFFAERPEGSVSTLKIQRTQQEDSAVYLCASSFRLAGTDTQYFGPGTRLTVL.

This chain links TRBV10-2 with TRBJ2-7, with 9 bases matching TRBD2. The J call may be wrong; the DNA end is better matched by TRBJ2-5. The CDR3 length is 14 residues. In germline, CDR1 is WSHSY, CDR2 SAAADI. This chain's CDR3 is CASTPGLASETQYF. The CDR3 DNA reads TGCGCCAGCACACCGGGACTAGCTTCGGAGACCCAGTACTTC.

The chain carries TRBV9 and TRBJ1-1; the D gene is possibly TRBD1 (6 bases). From germline, CDR1 is SGDLS and CDR2 YYNGEE. V was pared by 0 bases and J by 1 base, with 22 bases between. This CDR3 comprises 19 residues. The CDR3 region has the DNA TGTGCCAGCAGCGTAGGCCCCTTTAAGGGGACAAGATCGAACACTGAAGCTTTCTTT. Protein product: CASSVGPFKGTRSNTEAFF. Complete variable domain (other parts from reference TRBV9 and TRBJ1-1): DSGVTQTPKHLITATGQRVTLRCSPRSGDLSVYWYQQSLDQGLQFLIQYYNGEERAKGNILERFSAQQFPDLHSELNLSSLELGDSALYFCASSVGPFKGTRSNTEAFFGQGTRLTVV.

The chain has TRBV9 and TRBJ1-5, with no clear D. CDR3 length: 15 amino acids. Trimming removed 4 bases at V and 0 bases at J, with 11 bases between. Germline V gene sequence: CDR1 SGDLS, CDR2 YYNGEE. The CDR3 sequence: CASSPGSVSNQPQHF. The DNA for the CDR3 is TGTGCCAGCAGCCCCGGCTCGGTTAGCAATCAGCCCCAGCATTTT.

Only a few counts were recorded for this clonotype. This may be a read error: a much more frequent sequence differs by one nucleotide. The chain has TRBV12-3 or TRBV12-4 and TRBJ1-1; D is ambiguous. V was cut by 6 bases and J by 10 bases, with 12 bases left in between. This CDR3 is 11 amino acids long. The CDR3, as DNA: TGTGCCAGCAGCTACAGTCATGGAGCTTTCTTT. Amino acid sequence: CASSYSHGAFF.

This clonotype was seen ten or more times. The rearrangement joins TRBV7-9 to TRBJ2-1, with no clear D. Germline lookup yields CDR1 SEHNR and CDR2 FQNEAQ (reference sequence). The CDR3 is made up of 15 amino acids. V was clipped by 1 base and J by 11 bases, with 18 bases between them. Written as DNA, the CDR3 is TGTGCCAGCAGCTTAGAGGTACAAGGGTACTCTCAGCAGTTCTTC. Its translation: CASSLEVQGYSQQFF.

This clonotype showed up just a few times. V is TRBV24-1 and J is TRBJ1-1; 9 bases are a match to TRBD1. CDR1 KGHDR and CDR2 SFDVKD come from the germline V gene. With V trimmed by 4 bases and J by 3 bases, 5 bases remained unmatched. This CDR3 is 15 amino acids long. The chain's CDR3 is CATSEAGQGYTEAFF. The CDR3 bases are TGTGCCACCAGTGAAGCGGGACAGGGCTACACTGAAGCTTTCTTT.

As DNA, the CDR3 is TGCAGTGCTAGAGGACGACAGGGGACCTATGGCTACACCTTC. Translating it yields CSARGRQGTYGYTF. V is TRBV20-1 and J is TRBJ1-2; 8 nucleotides match TRBD1. Trimming at V came to 1 base and at J to 4 bases, leaving 5 bases not matched to a gene. The CDR3 is 14 amino acids. The germline V gene has CDR1 DFQATT and CDR2 SNEGSKA (reference sequence).

The chain links TRBV11-1 to TRBJ2-5; D may be TRBD1 or TRBD2 (5 bases each). The better agreement between TRBJ2-7 and the DNA end casts doubt on the J call. The CDR3 sequence is 15 residues long. The V gene's germline CDR1 is SGHAT and CDR2 FQDESV (reference sequence). The CDR3 sequence is CASSLNAAGSYEQYF. As DNA, the CDR3 is TGTGCCAGCAGCTTAAATGCAGCAGGGAGCTACGAGCAGTACTTC.

This clonotype was picked up many times. This chain connects TRBV4-1 to TRBJ1-3, with D possibly being TRBD1 (5 bases). CDR1 and CDR2 from the germline V gene are MGHRA and YSYEKL. The CDR3 length is 14 residues. Trimming removed 3 bases at V and 2 bases at J, with 8 bases between. CDR3 residues: CASSQETAGNTIYF. Written as DNA, the CDR3 is TGCGCCAGCAGCCAGGAGACAGCTGGAAACACCATATATTTT.

There are many counts of this clonotype. The chain carries TRBV5-1 and TRBJ2-4; possibly TRBD1 for D (6 bases). This CDR3 has 17 residues. V was clipped by 3 bases and J by 0 bases, with 16 bases between them. Germline CDR1 SGHRS, CDR2 YFSETQ. The CDR3 loop reads CASSSGTHALAKNIQYF. The CDR3 nucleotides are TGCGCCAGCAGCTCCGGGACACACGCTCTAGCCAAAAACATTCAGTACTTC.

This sequence joins TRBV20-1 and TRBJ2-3; 7 positions agree with TRBD2. The CDR3 is made up of 15 amino acids. Per germline, CDR1 DFQATT and CDR2 SNEGSKA (reference sequence). The junction had 5 bases not matched to a gene; V was cut back by 1 base and J by 1 base. This CDR3 reads CSARGRLAGTDTQYF. The CDR3 DNA is TGCAGTGCTAGAGGTCGCCTAGCGGGCACAGATACGCAGTATTTT.

The table lists this clonotype with many counts. The chain carries TRBV6-5 and TRBJ2-4, with 10 positions matching TRBD1. This CDR3 comprises 12 residues. In germline, CDR1 is MNHEY, CDR2 SVGAGI. The V segment lost 8 bases and the J segment 6 bases; nucleotides outside the gene matches: 1. The CDR3 reads CASRDRGNIQYF. CDR3 bases: TGTGCCAGCCGGGACAGGGGAAACATTCAGTACTTC.

This clonotype was counted between two and nine times. V and J are TRBV4-1 and TRBJ2-7; D unclear. CDR1 and CDR2 from the germline V gene are MGHRA and YSYEKL. The V and J ends lost 0 bases and 7 bases respectively, with 10 bases between them. The CDR3 runs to 13 residues. CDR3 protein: CASSQDPGEEQYF. Here the CDR3 DNA reads TGCGCCAGCAGCCAAGATCCCGGCGAAGAGCAGTACTTC.

The rearrangement joins TRBV20-1 to TRBJ2-1, with 7 positions matching TRBD1. The CDR3 runs 12 residues. Germline assignment: CDR1 DFQATT and CDR2 SNEGSKA (reference sequence). The V gene end was trimmed by 5 bases and the J gene end by 6 bases; junction bases not matched to a gene: 4. This CDR3 is CSAPDRINEQFF. In DNA form, the CDR3 reads TGCAGTGCTCCGGACAGGATCAATGAGCAGTTCTTC.

This clonotype was seen ten or more times. V is TRBV18 and J is TRBJ2-5; D may be TRBD1 (6 bases). V was pared by 6 bases and J by 5 bases, with 13 bases between. The CDR3 covers 13 residues. CDR1 and CDR2 from the germline V gene are KGHSH and LQKENI. The CDR3 spells CASSSGQRETQYF. DNA for the CDR3: TGTGCCAGCTCTTCCGGACAGCGGGAGACCCAGTACTTC.

Ten or more counts support this clonotype. The chain has TRBV2 and TRBJ2-1; D gene ambiguous. Germline lookup yields CDR1 SNHLY and CDR2 FYNNEI. This CDR3 contains 13 residues. The ends were cut back, 5 bases at V and 7 bases at J, with 12 bases in the middle. The CDR3 reads CASSQGSQNEQFF. CDR3 sequence (DNA): TGTGCCAGCAGTCAAGGTAGCCAGAATGAGCAGTTCTTC.